This entry describes one T cell receptor beta chain. The antigen is unknown. The source of the sample is a study of regulatory T cells in long-lasting Graves disease. This CDR3 comprises 14 residues. Looked up from germline, CDR1 is LGHNA and CDR2 is YSLEER. Trimming shortened V by 1 base and J by 7 bases, and 13 bases separated the two germline ends. Construction of the TCR beta libraries employed iRepertoire HTBI primers in conjunction with Arm-PCR of CDR3 regions. Authors' processing steps: The identification of 55 to 70 TRBV and some 15 TRBJ segments was made across samples. One entry per CDR3 protein results from TCRdb running MiXCR on the multiplex PCR reads. V and J calls and clone size were set by TCRdb, not the authors. The sample shows approximately 460,000 distinct CDR3 sequences, around 17% of them seen only once. Notes on the study in general: Researchers examined only peripheral blood and not thyroid tissue.

Regarding time point: newly diagnosed GD, antithyroid drugs for less than 3 months. Making the TCR library involved RNA that had been extracted from PBMCs. Diagnoses of Graves' disease were made by American Thyroid Association guidelines. This sample also belongs to another study, concerning T cells in Graves' hyperthyroidism and ophthalmopathy.

This sequence originates from a young woman with Graves disease. V usage is TRBV4-3 and J usage is TRBJ1-1; D is uncertain. Sequencing was performed on peripheral blood mononuclear cells (PBMCs), taken at new diagnosis, from a patient treated with antithyroid drugs. The CDR3 loop is CASSQGVSVFEAFF. In DNA form, the CDR3 reads TGCGCCAGCAGCCAAGGGGTCAGCGTGTTTGAAGCTTTCTTT.